This T cell receptor (beta chain) was identified in a study of T-cell reconstitution after alpha-beta-depleted transplantation in children. Study results and caveats: Recipient T cells and thymic progenitors that survived gave rise to the high TCRbeta diversity observed at day 60 in some patients. After one year, T-cell counts and TCRbeta diversity mostly came from new T cells.

This clonotype showed up many times. Antigen specificity is unknown. Germline V gene data show CDR1 as MNHEY and CDR2 as SVGEGT. V lost 7 bases, J lost 7 bases, and 16 bases stayed unmatched. The CDR3 consists of 16 residues. Preparation of the TCRbeta library used unique molecular identifiers. TCRdb re-called the PCR reads through MiXCR, storing one row per CDR3 protein. The sample has more than 120,000 distinct CDR3 sequences, 8.8% seen once. Sample: PBMCs, mostly from graft donor cells, taken 180 days after TCRalphabeta/CD19-depleted stem cell transplant. This chain uses TRBV6-2 or TRBV6-3 with TRBJ2-1; 7 nucleotides match TRBD2. The source is a female patient younger than 10 who had a stem cell transplant for congenital amegakaryocytic thrombocytopenia, so the T cells may come from the graft donor. CDR3 coding DNA: TGTGCCAGCAACAATCCCCAGGGAGGGAGTTTAAATGAGCAGTTCTTC. This translates into CASNNPQGGSLNEQFF.